Listed below are T cell receptor beta chains from one sample, sequenced in a study of blood T cells in healthy people across ages. Using its own MiXCR run on the 5' RACE reads, TCRdb lists one record per CDR3 protein. The data show around 1.1 million distinct CDR3 sequences, around two fifths seen once. Sequences were obtained from blood. The receptors derive from a man aged 18 to 30 in good health. CDR3s include the opening cysteine and the closing phenylalanine or tryptophan. D genes are given only for firm matches. The size entry is marked missing in some rows and otherwise reads once, few, many or a size class.

clone_size j_call v_call cdr3_length d_call cdr3_aa cdr3_nt
. TRBJ2-7 TRBV5-1 13 . CASSWDTGYEQYF TGCGCCAGCAGCTGGGATACCGGCTACGAGCAGTACTTC
many TRBJ1-5 TRBV7-2 15 . CASSLVGGGNQPQHF TGTGCCAGCAGTTTAGTGGGGGGCGGCAATCAGCCCCAGCATTTT
. TRBJ1-5 TRBV28 14 . CASSLFGGVQPQHF TGTGCCAGCAGTTTATTTGGGGGGGTTCAGCCCCAGCATTTT
. TRBJ2-7 TRBV6-1 16 . CASSDGVRVRIYEQYF TGTGCCAGCAGTGACGGGGTCCGGGTAAGGATCTACGAGCAGTACTTC
. TRBJ2-3 TRBV2 15 . CASSPQGQPSDTQYF TGTGCCAGCAGCCCCCAGGGACAACCTTCAGATACGCAGTATTTT
few TRBJ2-1 TRBV11-1 13 . CASSFGHNNEQFF TGTGCCAGCAGCTTTGGACACAACAATGAGCAGTTCTTC
. TRBJ1-2 TRBV12-3/TRBV12-4 13 . CASSLIGPGGYTF TGTGCCAGCAGTTTAATCGGCCCTGGAGGCTACACCTTC
. TRBJ1-5 TRBV6-2/TRBV6-3 17 . CASSYLGQRYFNQPQHF TGTGCCAGCAGTTACCTCGGACAGAGATACTTCAATCAGCCCCAGCATTTT
. TRBJ1-5 TRBV4-2 15 . CASSGAAYSNQPQHF TGTGCCAGCAGCGGCGCAGCGTATAGCAATCAGCCCCAGCATTTT
few TRBJ2-7 TRBV5-1 13 . CASRGGSTYEQYF TGCGCCAGCAGAGGCGGCAGCACCTACGAGCAGTACTTC
few TRBJ1-6 TRBV27 13 . CASRQSFGSPLHF TGTGCCAGCAGACAGAGCTTCGGTTCACCCCTCCACTTT
. TRBJ2-5 TRBV7-2 15 . CASSLQGLVEETQYF TGTGCCAGCAGCTTACAGGGGCTGGTGGAAGAGACCCAGTACTTC
few TRBJ2-2 TRBV7-2 15 TRBD1 CASSLRTGLIGELFF TGTGCCAGCAGCTTACGGACAGGGCTAATCGGGGAGCTGTTTTTT
. TRBJ2-2 TRBV7-3 15 . CASSPQSGLTGELFF TGTGCCAGCAGCCCACAGTCGGGGCTCACCGGGGAGCTGTTTTTT